The rows below give T cell receptor beta chains drawn from one sample of a study of regulatory T cells. TCRdb keeps only in-frame clones here, not all; method: immunoSEQ multiplex PCR. This table has about 30,000 clones, less than 95% appearing once. The sequenced sample consisted of conventional CD4+ T cells sorted from blood. These TCRs come from a person under 30 with CD3G deficiency. CDR3s include the opening cysteine and the closing phenylalanine or tryptophan. Each record gives: J gene, clone size, V gene, D gene, CDR3 DNA, CDR3 protein. The D gene is left open where the match is weak. Clone size is stated in some rows and not others, as once, few, many or a class when expanded.

J gene: TRBJ2-2; clone size: once; V gene: TRBV7-6; D gene: -; CDR3 DNA: TGTGCCAGCAGCTTAGTCTCTCACCCGAACACCGGGGAGCTGTTTTTT; CDR3 protein: CASSLVSHPNTGELFF
J gene: TRBJ2-3; clone size: -; V gene: TRBV4-1; D gene: TRBD1; CDR3 DNA: TGCGCCAGCAGCCAAGACTTTAAAGGGACAGGCACAGATACGCAGTATTTT; CDR3 protein: CASSQDFKGTGTDTQYF
J gene: TRBJ2-1; clone size: -; V gene: TRBV5-1; D gene: TRBD2; CDR3 DNA: TGCGCCAGCAGCTTTTCTAGCGGAGGTCCCTACAATGAGCAGTTCTTC; CDR3 protein: CASSFSSGGPYNEQFF
J gene: TRBJ2-7; clone size: -; V gene: TRBV6-5; D gene: -; CDR3 DNA: TGTGCCAGCAGCCGCGGCGGATACGAGCAGTACTTC; CDR3 protein: CASSRGGYEQYF
J gene: TRBJ2-7; clone size: -; V gene: TRBV7-2; D gene: -; CDR3 DNA: TGTGCCAGCAGCCCCGGAGGGCCCTACGAGCAGTACTTC; CDR3 protein: CASSPGGPYEQYF
J gene: TRBJ2-2; clone size: -; V gene: TRBV28; D gene: -; CDR3 DNA: TGTGCCAGCATGGGGGGGCGGTTGGCCGGGGAGCTGTTTTTT; CDR3 protein: CASMGGRLAGELFF
J gene: TRBJ2-7; clone size: -; V gene: TRBV11-2; D gene: TRBD1; CDR3 DNA: TGTGCCAGCAGCCGTGACAGGGGCGAGCAGTACTTC; CDR3 protein: CASSRDRGEQYF
J gene: TRBJ2-1; clone size: -; V gene: TRBV6-5; D gene: -; CDR3 DNA: TGTGCCAGCAGTTACGAGGGACTGTTGAGAGAGCAGTTCTTC; CDR3 protein: CASSYEGLLREQFF
J gene: TRBJ2-1; clone size: -; V gene: TRBV6-4; D gene: -; CDR3 DNA: TGTGCCAGCAGCCCCGGACCTCACCACAATGAGCAGTTCTTC; CDR3 protein: CASSPGPHHNEQFF
J gene: TRBJ2-3; clone size: -; V gene: TRBV6-1; D gene: -; CDR3 DNA: TGTGCCAGCTCCTTTGGTCCTGGAAACACAGATACGCAGTATTTT; CDR3 protein: CASSFGPGNTDTQYF
J gene: TRBJ2-3; clone size: -; V gene: TRBV11-2; D gene: -; CDR3 DNA: TGTGCCAGCAGCCCCCACGACCGAGAAACGCAGTATTTT; CDR3 protein: CASSPHDRETQYF
J gene: TRBJ1-2; clone size: -; V gene: TRBV6-1; D gene: TRBD1; CDR3 DNA: TGTGCCAGCACCAGAACAGGGGCGAGGAACTATGGCTACACCTTC; CDR3 protein: CASTRTGARNYGYTF
J gene: TRBJ1-1; clone size: -; V gene: TRBV4-1; D gene: -; CDR3 DNA: TGCGCCAGCAGCCCGACGCCGGGACGGACCATGAACACTGAAGCTTTCTTT; CDR3 protein: CASSPTPGRTMNTEAFF
J gene: TRBJ2-2; clone size: once; V gene: TRBV5-6; D gene: -; CDR3 DNA: TGTGCCAGCAGCTTGGCCCTCACTCTCACCGGGGAGCTGTTTTTT; CDR3 protein: CASSLALTLTGELFF
J gene: TRBJ1-5; clone size: -; V gene: TRBV19; D gene: TRBD1; CDR3 DNA: TGTGCCAGTGGGACAGTCCTTGGCAATCAGCCCCAGCATTTT; CDR3 protein: CASGTVLGNQPQHF
J gene: TRBJ1-5; clone size: -; V gene: TRBV28; D gene: TRBD1; CDR3 DNA: TGTGCCAGCAGACACGGGACAGCCTCCGGGCCCCAGCATTTT; CDR3 protein: CASRHGTASGPQHF
J gene: TRBJ2-7; clone size: -; V gene: TRBV28; D gene: TRBD2; CDR3 DNA: TGTGCCAGCAGTCACGCCCTGGCTAGCGGAAGTTACGAGCAGTACTTC; CDR3 protein: CASSHALASGSYEQYF
J gene: TRBJ2-1; clone size: -; V gene: TRBV19; D gene: -; CDR3 DNA: TGTGCCAGTAGGTCGGGGGCTAGCGGTAACAATGAGCAGTTCTTC; CDR3 protein: CASRSGASGNNEQFF
J gene: TRBJ1-1; clone size: -; V gene: TRBV28; D gene: -; CDR3 DNA: TGTGCCAGCAGTTCCTTCCGGATGAACACTGAAGCTTTCTTT; CDR3 protein: CASSSFRMNTEAFF
J gene: TRBJ1-6; clone size: -; V gene: TRBV6-7; D gene: TRBD1; CDR3 DNA: TGTGCCAGCAGCTTGGAGGACAGGAGCCTCAGCTCCTATAATTCACCCCTCCACTTT; CDR3 protein: CASSLEDRSLSSYNSPLHF